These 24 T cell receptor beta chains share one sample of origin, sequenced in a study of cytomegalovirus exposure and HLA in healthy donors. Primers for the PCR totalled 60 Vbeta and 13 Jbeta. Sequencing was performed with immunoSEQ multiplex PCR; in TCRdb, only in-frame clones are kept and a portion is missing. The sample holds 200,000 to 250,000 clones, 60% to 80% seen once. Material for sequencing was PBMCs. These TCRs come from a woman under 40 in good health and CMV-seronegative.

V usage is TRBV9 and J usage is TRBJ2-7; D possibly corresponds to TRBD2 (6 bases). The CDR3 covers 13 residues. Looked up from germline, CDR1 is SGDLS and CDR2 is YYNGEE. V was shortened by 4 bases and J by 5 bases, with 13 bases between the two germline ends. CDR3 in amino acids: CASSPRGEDEQYF. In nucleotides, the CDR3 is TGTGCCAGCAGCCCGCGGGGAGAGGACGAGCAGTACTTC.

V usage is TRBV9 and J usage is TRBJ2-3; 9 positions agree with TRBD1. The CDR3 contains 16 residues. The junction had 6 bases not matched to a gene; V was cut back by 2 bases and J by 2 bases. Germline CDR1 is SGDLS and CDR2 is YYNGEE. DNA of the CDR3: TGTGCCAGCAGCGTCGCCCGGGACAGGGACACAGATACGCAGTATTTT. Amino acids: CASSVARDRDTDTQYF.

The CDR3 DNA reads TGTGCCAGCAGTGAAGCCCCGGACAGGGAATTAGCTGAAGCTTTCTTT. This sequence encodes CASSEAPDRELAEAFF. The chain recombines TRBV2 with TRBJ1-1; 8 bases agree with TRBD1. V was clipped by 0 bases and J by 6 bases; unmatched bases: 9. The CDR3 consists of 16 residues. The V gene's germline CDR1 is SNHLY and CDR2 FYNNEI.

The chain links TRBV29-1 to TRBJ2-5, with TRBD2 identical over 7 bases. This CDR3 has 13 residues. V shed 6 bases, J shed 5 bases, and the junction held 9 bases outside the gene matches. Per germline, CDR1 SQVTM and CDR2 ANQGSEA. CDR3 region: CSVQRENFETQYF. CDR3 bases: TGCAGCGTGCAGCGGGAAAATTTTGAGACCCAGTACTTC.

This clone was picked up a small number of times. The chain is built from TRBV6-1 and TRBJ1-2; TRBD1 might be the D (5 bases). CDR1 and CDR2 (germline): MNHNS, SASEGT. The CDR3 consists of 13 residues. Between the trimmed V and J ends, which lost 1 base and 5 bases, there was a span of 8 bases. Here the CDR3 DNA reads TGTGCCAGCAGTGAAGGGGGGAGGTATGGCTACACCTTC. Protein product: CASSEGGRYGYTF.

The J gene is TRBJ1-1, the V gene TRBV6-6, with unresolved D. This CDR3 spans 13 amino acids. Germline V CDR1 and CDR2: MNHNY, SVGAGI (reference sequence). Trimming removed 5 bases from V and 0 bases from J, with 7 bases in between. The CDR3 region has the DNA TGTGCCAGCAGTGCCGGGGTGAACACTGAAGCTTTCTTT. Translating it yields CASSAGVNTEAFF.

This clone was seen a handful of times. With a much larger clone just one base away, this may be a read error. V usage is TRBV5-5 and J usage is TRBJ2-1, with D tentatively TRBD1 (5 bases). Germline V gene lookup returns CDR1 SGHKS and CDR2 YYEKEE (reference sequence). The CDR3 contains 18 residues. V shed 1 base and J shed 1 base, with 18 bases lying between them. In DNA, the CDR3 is TGTGCCAGCAGCTTGAGTTCCAAGGGGCCGAGGTCCTACAATGAGCAGTTCTTC. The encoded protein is CASSLSSKGPRSYNEQFF.

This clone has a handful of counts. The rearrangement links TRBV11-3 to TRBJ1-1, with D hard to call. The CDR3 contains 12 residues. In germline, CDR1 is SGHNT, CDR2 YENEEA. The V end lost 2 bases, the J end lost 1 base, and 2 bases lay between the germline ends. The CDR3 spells CASSLQNTEAFF. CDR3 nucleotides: TGTGCCAGCAGCTTACAGAACACTGAAGCTTTCTTT.

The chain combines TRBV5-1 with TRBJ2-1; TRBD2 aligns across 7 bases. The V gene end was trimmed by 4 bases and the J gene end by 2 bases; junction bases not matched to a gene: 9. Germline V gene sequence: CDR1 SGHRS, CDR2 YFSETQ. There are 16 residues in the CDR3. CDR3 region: CASSPGLAETYNEQFF. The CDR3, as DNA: TGCGCCAGCAGCCCCGGGCTAGCGGAGACCTACAATGAGCAGTTCTTC.

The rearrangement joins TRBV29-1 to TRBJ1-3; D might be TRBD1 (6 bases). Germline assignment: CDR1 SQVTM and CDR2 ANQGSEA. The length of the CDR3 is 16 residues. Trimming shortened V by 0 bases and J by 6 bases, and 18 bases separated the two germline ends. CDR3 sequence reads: CSVEDWGPPAENTIYF. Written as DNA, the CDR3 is TGCAGCGTTGAAGATTGGGGGCCCCCGGCCGAAAACACCATATATTTT.

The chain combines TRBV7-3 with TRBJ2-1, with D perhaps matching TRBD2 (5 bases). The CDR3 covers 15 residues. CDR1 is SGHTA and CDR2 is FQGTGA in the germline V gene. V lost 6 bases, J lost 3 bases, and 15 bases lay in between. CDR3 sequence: CASSSTSLGYNEQFF. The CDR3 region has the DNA TGTGCCAGCAGTTCCACTAGTCTGGGCTACAATGAGCAGTTCTTC.

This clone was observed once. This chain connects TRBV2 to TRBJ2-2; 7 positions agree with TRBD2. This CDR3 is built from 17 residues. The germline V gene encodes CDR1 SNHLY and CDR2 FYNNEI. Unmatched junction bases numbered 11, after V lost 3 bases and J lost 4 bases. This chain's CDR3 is CASSEGWERDSTGELFF. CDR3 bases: TGTGCCAGCAGTGAGGGTTGGGAGCGGGATAGCACCGGGGAGCTGTTTTTT. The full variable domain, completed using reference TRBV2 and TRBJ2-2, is EPEVTQTPSHQVTQMGQEVILRCVPISNHLYFYWYRQILGQKVEFLVSFYNNEISEKSEIFDDQFSVERPDGSNFTLKIRSTKLEDSAMYFCASSEGWERDSTGELFFGEGSRLTVL.

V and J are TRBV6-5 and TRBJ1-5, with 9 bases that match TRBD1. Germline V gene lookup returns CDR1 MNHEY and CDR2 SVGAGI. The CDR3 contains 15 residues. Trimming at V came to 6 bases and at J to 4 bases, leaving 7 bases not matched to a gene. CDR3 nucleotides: TGTGCCAGCAGGCTCACACAGGGGGCGAATCAGCCCCAGCATTTT. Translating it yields CASRLTQGANQPQHF.

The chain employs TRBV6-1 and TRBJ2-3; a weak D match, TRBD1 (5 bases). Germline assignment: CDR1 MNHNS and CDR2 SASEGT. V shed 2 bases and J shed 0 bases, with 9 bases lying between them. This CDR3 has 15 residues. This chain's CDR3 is CASSELGASTDTQYF. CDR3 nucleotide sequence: TGTGCCAGCAGTGAACTAGGGGCGAGCACAGATACGCAGTATTTT.

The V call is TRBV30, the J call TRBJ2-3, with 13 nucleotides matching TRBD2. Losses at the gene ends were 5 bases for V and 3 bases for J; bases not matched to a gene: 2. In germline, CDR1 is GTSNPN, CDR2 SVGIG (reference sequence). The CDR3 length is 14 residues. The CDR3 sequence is CAWGTSGATDTQYF. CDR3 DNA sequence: TGTGCCTGGGGGACTAGCGGGGCGACAGATACGCAGTATTTT.

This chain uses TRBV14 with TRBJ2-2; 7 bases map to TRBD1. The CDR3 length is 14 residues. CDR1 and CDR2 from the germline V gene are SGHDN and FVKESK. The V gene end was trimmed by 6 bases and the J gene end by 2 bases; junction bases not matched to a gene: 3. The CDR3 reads CASRNRGNTGELFF. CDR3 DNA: TGTGCCAGCAGGAACAGGGGAAACACCGGGGAGCTGTTTTTT.

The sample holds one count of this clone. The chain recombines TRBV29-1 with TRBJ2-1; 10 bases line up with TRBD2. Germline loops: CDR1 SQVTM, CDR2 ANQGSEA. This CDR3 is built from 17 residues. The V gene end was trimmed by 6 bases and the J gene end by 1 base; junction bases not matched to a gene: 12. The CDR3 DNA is TGCAGCGTCGACGGAGCGGGAGGGCCGATTTCCTACAATGAGCAGTTCTTC. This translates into CSVDGAGGPISYNEQFF.

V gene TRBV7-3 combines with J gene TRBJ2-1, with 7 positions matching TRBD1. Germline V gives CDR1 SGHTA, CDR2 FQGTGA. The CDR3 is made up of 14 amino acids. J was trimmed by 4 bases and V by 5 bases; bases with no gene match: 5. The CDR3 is CASSPGGPYNEQFF. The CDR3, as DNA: TGTGCCAGCAGCCCAGGGGGACCGTACAATGAGCAGTTCTTC.

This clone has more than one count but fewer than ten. As DNA, the CDR3 is TGTGCCAGCAGCCGACGGACAGGGCGCAAAGAGACCCAGTACTTC. Translating gives CASSRRTGRKETQYF. The chain recombines TRBV5-6 with TRBJ2-5, with 8 positions matching TRBD1. The CDR3 spans 15 residues. Germline-derived CDR1 and CDR2 are SGHDT and YYEEEE. Trimming removed 4 bases from V and 3 bases from J; junction bases left unmatched: 8.

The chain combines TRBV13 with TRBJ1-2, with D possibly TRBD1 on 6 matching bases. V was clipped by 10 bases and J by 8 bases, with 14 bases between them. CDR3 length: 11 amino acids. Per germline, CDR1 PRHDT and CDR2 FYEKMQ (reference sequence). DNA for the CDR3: TGTGCCACAGATCCGGGGGGCGGCTACACCTTC. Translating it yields CATDPGGGYTF. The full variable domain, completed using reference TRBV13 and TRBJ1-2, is AAGVIQSPRHLIKEKRETATLKCYPIPRHDTVYWYQQGPGQDPQFLISFYEKMQSDKGSIPDRFSAQQFSDYHSELNMSSLELGDSALYFCATDPGGGYTFGSGTRLTVV.

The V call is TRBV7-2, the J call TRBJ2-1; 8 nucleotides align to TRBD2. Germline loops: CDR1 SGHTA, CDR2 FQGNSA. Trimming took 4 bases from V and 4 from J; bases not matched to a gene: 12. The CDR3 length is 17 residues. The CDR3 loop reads CASSSVPGGILYNEQFF. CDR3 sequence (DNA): TGTGCCAGCAGCTCTGTTCCGGGGGGGATACTATACAATGAGCAGTTCTTC.

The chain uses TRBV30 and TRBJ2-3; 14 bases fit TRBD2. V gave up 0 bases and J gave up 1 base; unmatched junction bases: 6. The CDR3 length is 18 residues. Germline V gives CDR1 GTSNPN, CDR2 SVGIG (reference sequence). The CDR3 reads CAWSVQGLAGEGTDTQYF. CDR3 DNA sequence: TGTGCCTGGAGTGTACAGGGACTAGCGGGAGAGGGCACAGATACGCAGTATTTT.

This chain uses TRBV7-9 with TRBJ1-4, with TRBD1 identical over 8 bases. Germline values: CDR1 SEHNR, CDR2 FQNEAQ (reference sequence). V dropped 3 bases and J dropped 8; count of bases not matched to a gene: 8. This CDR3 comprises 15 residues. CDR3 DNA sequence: TGTGCCAGCAGCTTTGCGGACAGGGCTAGAGAAAAACTGTTTTTT. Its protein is CASSFADRAREKLFF.

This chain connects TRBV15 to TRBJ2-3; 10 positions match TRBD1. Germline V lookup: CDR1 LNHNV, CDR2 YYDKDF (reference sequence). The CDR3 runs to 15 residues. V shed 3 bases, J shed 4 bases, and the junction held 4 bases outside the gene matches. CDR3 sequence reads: CATSRDRGKSDTQYF. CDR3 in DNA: TGTGCCACCAGCAGGGACAGGGGGAAATCAGATACGCAGTATTTT.